The clone carrying this T cell receptor beta chain came up many times. This record belongs to a study of human T cells and chemical hapten exposure. V dropped 4 bases and J dropped 6 bases, with 8 bases sitting between them. CDR1 is SGHDT, CDR2 YYEEEE, per germline. This CDR3 contains 12 residues. Documented time point: pre-sensitization, week 0. Treatment specified: therapeutic diphenylcyclopropenone sensitization with weekly scalp DPC. During construction of the library, unique molecular identifiers were attached to individual cDNA molecules for quantitative, reproducible TCR counting. TCRdb called the RACE reads again in MiXCR, with one record for every CDR3 protein. The sample comprises around 260,000 distinct CDR3 sequences, over 8% of which are singletons, and 2% to 2.5% rests with the top ten.

This clonotype was sampled from a woman between 40 and 55 years old with alopecia areata. Some clones in this sample may be carry-over from other donors' samples. This sample comprised whole blood, obtained in connection with sensitization to the hapten diphenylcyclopropenone (DPC). This chain connects TRBV5-6 to TRBJ2-1; the D is unclear. CDR3 protein: CASSPTLNEQFF. CDR3 sequence (DNA): TGTGCCAGCAGCCCGACCCTCAATGAGCAGTTCTTC.